Presented here are 15 T cell receptor beta chains from one specimen sequenced in a study of PD-1 blockade in mismatch repair-deficient tumors. Sequencing used immunoSEQ multiplex PCR; TCRdb keeps in-frame clones, though not all of them. Here the sample spans some 16,000 clones, roughly 84% being singletons. This sample comprised PBMCs, obtained less than 25 weeks after starting pembrolizumab. The receptors shown here come from an adult with mismatch repair-deficient cancer.

DNA of the CDR3: TGTGCCAGCAGTGGGCAGGGAATGAATCAGCCCCAGCATTTT. Translated: CASSGQGMNQPQHF. The rearrangement uses TRBV2 and TRBJ1-5; perhaps TRBD1 as D (5 bases). Trimming cost V 4 bases and J 4 bases, with 11 bases left between them. CDR1 and CDR2 (germline): SNHLY, FYNNEI. This CDR3 is 14 amino acids long.

V and J are TRBV11-1 and TRBJ1-1; maybe TRBD1 (5 bases). The CDR3 is 15 amino acids. From germline, CDR1 is SGHAT and CDR2 FQDESV (reference sequence). Trimming left V 5 bases short and J 1 base short, with 14 bases between. The CDR3 DNA reads as TGTGCCAGCAGCCAATCAACGGGGGGGAACACTGAAGCTTTCTTT. It specifies CASSQSTGGNTEAFF. The full variable domain, rest sourced from reference TRBV11-1 and TRBJ1-1, is EAEVAQSPRYKITEKSQAVAFWCDPISGHATLYWYRQILGQGPELLVQFQDESVVDDSQLPKDRFSAERLKGVDSTLKIQPAELGDSAMYLCASSQSTGGNTEAFFGQGTRLTVV.

This clone was observed a single time. The V and J genes are TRBV18 and TRBJ2-1; 13 bases line up with TRBD2. The CDR3 is 15 amino acids. The V gene end was trimmed by 3 bases and the J gene end by 9 bases; junction bases not matched to a gene: 5. Germline assignment: CDR1 KGHSH and CDR2 LQKENI. The CDR3 nucleotides are TGTGCCAGCTCACCCGGACTAGCGGGAGAGAGTGAGCAGTTCTTC. The encoded protein is CASSPGLAGESEQFF.

The chain has TRBV29-1 and TRBJ2-7; the match to TRBD1 covers 12 bases. Trimming at V came to 6 bases and at J to 5 bases, leaving 8 bases not matched to a gene. CDR3 length: 14 residues. Germline CDR1 is SQVTM and CDR2 is ANQGSEA. CDR3 sequence: CSVPTGTGGDEQYF. The CDR3 DNA reads TGCAGCGTCCCAACCGGGACAGGGGGCGACGAGCAGTACTTC.

V is TRBV28 and J is TRBJ1-5, with D unclear. Trimming removed 11 bases at V and 2 bases at J, with 16 bases between. This CDR3 region has 14 residues. CDR1 and CDR2 (germline): MDHEN, SYDVKM. Here the CDR3 reads CAVQEGGGNQPQHF. DNA for the CDR3: TGTGCCGTGCAGGAGGGCGGTGGCAATCAGCCCCAGCATTTT.

The chain employs TRBV7-9 and TRBJ2-1; possibly TRBD1 for D (7 bases). This CDR3 contains 13 residues. V dropped 3 bases and J dropped 9 bases, with 12 bases sitting between them. Looked up from germline, CDR1 is SEHNR and CDR2 is FQNEAQ (reference sequence). The CDR3 spells CASSFAGGSEQFF. Here the CDR3 DNA reads TGTGCCAGCAGCTTTGCAGGGGGGAGTGAGCAGTTCTTC.

The CDR3 sequence: CASSGPGGSITEAFF. Written as DNA, the CDR3 is TGTGCCAGTAGTGGCCCGGGGGGCAGTATTACTGAAGCTTTCTTT. The V call is TRBV19, the J call TRBJ1-1; D is perhaps TRBD1 (6 bases). The ends were cut back, 5 bases at V and 5 bases at J, with 18 bases in the middle. Per germline, CDR1 LNHDA and CDR2 SQIVND (reference sequence). The CDR3 contains 15 residues.

The gene calls are TRBV5-4 and TRBJ2-1; 12 nucleotides align to TRBD2. Germline V gene sequence: CDR1 SGHNT, CDR2 YYREEE (reference sequence). Unmatched junction bases numbered 5, after V lost 3 bases and J lost 1 base. This CDR3 has 17 residues. Here the CDR3 DNA reads TGTGCCAGCAGCTACCGACTAGCGGGAGCGTCCTACAATGAGCAGTTCTTC. Protein sequence: CASSYRLAGASYNEQFF.

CDR3 residues: CAWTDRDNYNEQFF. CDR3 DNA: TGTGCCTGGACGGACAGGGATAATTACAATGAGCAGTTCTTC. V usage is TRBV30 and J usage is TRBJ2-1; 8 nucleotides line up with TRBD1. The V gene's germline CDR1 is GTSNPN and CDR2 SVGIG (reference sequence). This CDR3 is 14 amino acids long. The V gene end was trimmed by 4 bases and the J gene end by 4 bases; junction bases not matched to a gene: 6.

The rearrangement links TRBV25-1 to TRBJ1-2; tentatively, D is TRBD1 (5 bases). CDR1 and CDR2 (germline): MGHDK, SYGVNS. Trimming cost V 2 bases and J 4 bases, with 8 bases left between them. The CDR3 spans 13 residues. CDR3 in amino acids: CASSEQGLYGYTF. CDR3 nucleotide sequence: TGTGCCAGCAGTGAACAGGGTCTCTATGGCTACACCTTC.

In DNA, the CDR3 is TGCGCCAGCAGCTTGGCTAACCGGGAGACCCAGTACTTC. Its translation is CASSLANRETQYF. V gene TRBV5-1 combines with J gene TRBJ2-5; D is undetermined. The CDR3 covers 13 residues. From germline, CDR1 is SGHRS and CDR2 YFSETQ. V lost 0 bases to trimming and J lost 5 bases, with 8 bases between them.

This clone was recorded once. The chain recombines TRBV4-1 with TRBJ2-5; 9 positions match TRBD2. The J call may be faulty, since TRBJ2-7 better matches the DNA end. Germline CDR1 is MGHRA and CDR2 is YSYEKL. The CDR3 spans 15 residues. The DNA for the CDR3 is TGCGCCAGCAGCCAGTTAGCGGGAGAGTCCTACGAGCAGTACTTC. Residues: CASSQLAGESYEQYF.

CDR3 residues: CSVVGGGSSSGNTIYF. CDR3 DNA: TGCAGCGTTGTAGGGGGTGGCAGTTCCTCTGGAAACACCATATATTTT. V is TRBV29-1 and J is TRBJ1-3, with D perhaps matching TRBD1 (6 bases). CDR1 and CDR2 from the germline V gene are SQVTM and ANQGSEA. The CDR3 contains 16 residues. Between the trimmed V and J ends, which lost 4 bases and 0 bases, there was a span of 16 bases.

The V and J genes are TRBV19 and TRBJ1-4; D gene uncertain. CDR1 is LNHDA and CDR2 is SQIVND in the germline V gene (reference sequence). V was shortened by 3 bases and J by 5 bases, with 10 bases between the two germline ends. The CDR3 runs 14 residues. The CDR3: CASSIRPQNEKLFF. DNA of the CDR3: TGTGCCAGTAGTATCAGGCCTCAAAATGAAAAACTGTTTTTT.

V and J are TRBV29-1 and TRBJ2-1, with D maybe TRBD2 (5 bases). CDR3 length equals 14 residues. Germline V lookup: CDR1 SQVTM, CDR2 ANQGSEA. Trimming pared 3 bases from V and 6 bases from J, leaving 15 bases between. The chain's CDR3 is CSVEKGVGFNEQFF. The CDR3 coding sequence is TGCAGCGTTGAGAAGGGAGTGGGGTTCAATGAGCAGTTCTTC.